Sequencing of this T cell receptor beta chain was carried out in a study of response to subunit inactivated influenza vaccine. Via MiXCR, TCRdb re-called the RT-PCR reads, giving one row per CDR3 protein. The sample includes about 570,000 distinct CDR3 sequences, about 11% of them seen just once. This clonotype was observed a handful of times. V lost 4 bases, J lost 9 bases, and 4 bases lay in between. Germline-derived CDR1 and CDR2 are SNHLY and FYNNEI. This CDR3 is 10 amino acids long. The sample was also reused in another study, on T cells expressing NK-cell markers. That study adds: TCR beta cDNA was generated via 5'RACE template switching incorporating UMIs. The authors sequenced eight donors, of whom seven were HCMV-seropositive and one was seronegative. An anti-gamma-delta TCR antibody was added in several experiments. It restricted sorting to alpha-beta TCR-expressing T cells. Roughly 6 donors showed dominant NKG2C+ clonotypes comprising about 1.0-7.5% of their CD8+ T cells. The same clonotypes also predominated in the CD3+CD56-NKG2C+ fraction of a handful of donors.

The chain combines TRBV2 with TRBJ2-1; D remains ambiguous. The sample consisted of PBMCs from blood, taken on the day of vaccination. The receptor was isolated from a man aged 50 to 60 who received an inactivated influenza vaccine. CDR3 nucleotide sequence: TGTGCCAGCAGTGTACGTGAGCAGTTCTTC. As protein: CASSVREQFF.